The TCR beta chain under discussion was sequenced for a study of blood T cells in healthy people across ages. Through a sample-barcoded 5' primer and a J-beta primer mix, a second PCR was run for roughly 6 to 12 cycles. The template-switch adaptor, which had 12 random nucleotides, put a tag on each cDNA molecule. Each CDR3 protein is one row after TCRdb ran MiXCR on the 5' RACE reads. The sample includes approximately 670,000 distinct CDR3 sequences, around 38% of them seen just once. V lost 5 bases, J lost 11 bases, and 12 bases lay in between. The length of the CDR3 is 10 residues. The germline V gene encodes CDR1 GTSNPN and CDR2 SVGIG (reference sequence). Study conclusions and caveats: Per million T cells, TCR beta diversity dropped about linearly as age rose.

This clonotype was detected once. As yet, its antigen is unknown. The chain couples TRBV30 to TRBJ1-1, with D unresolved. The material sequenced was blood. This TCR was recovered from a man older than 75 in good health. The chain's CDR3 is CAWGVRSAFF. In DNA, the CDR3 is TGTGCCTGGGGGGTTAGATCTGCTTTCTTT.